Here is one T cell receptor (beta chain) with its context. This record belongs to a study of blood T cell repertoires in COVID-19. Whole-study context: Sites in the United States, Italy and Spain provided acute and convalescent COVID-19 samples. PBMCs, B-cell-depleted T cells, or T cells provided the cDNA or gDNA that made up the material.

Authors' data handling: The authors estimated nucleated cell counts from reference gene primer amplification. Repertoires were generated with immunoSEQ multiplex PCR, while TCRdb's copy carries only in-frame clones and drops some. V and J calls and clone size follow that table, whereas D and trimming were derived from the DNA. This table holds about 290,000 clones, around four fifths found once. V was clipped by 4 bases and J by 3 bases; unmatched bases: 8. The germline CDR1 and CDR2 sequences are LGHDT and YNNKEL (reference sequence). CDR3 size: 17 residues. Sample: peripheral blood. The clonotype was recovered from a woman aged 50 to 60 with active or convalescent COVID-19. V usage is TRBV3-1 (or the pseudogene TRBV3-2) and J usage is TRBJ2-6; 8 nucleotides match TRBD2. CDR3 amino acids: CASSPSAGGIGANVLTF. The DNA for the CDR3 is TGTGCCAGCAGCCCTTCCGCGGGAGGAATTGGGGCCAACGTCCTGACTTTC.